The present T cell receptor beta chain was sequenced within a study of T cells after yellow fever vaccination. Findings and caveats of the study: Contaminating bulk clonotypes could be abundant in FACS-sorted repertoires.

About this clonotype itself: Its cognate antigen is unknown.

MiXCR was run by TCRdb on the 5' RACE reads, yielding one entry per CDR3 protein. The sample shows just under 600,000 distinct CDR3 sequences, approximately 13% of them seen only once. V was shortened by 0 bases and J by 7 bases, with 8 bases between the two germline ends. The CDR3 has 13 residues. The V gene's germline CDR1 is SGHDN and CDR2 FVKESK. The source was PBMCs, collected on the day of the yellow fever booster vaccination. This TCR came from a young man who received the YFV17D yellow fever vaccine. The chain joins TRBV14 to TRBJ2-3; D unresolved. DNA of the CDR3: TGTGCCAGCAGCCAAGATCTGAGTTATACGCAGTATTTT. Translating gives CASSQDLSYTQYF.